This TCR beta chain appears in the sequencing data of a study of vaccination and CD4 T cells after COVID-19 (dated by TCRdb to between 2021 and 2022). For the study in its entirety: SARS-CoV-2 positivity had been established in the convalescent patients by nasal swab PCR, and mild disease was recorded in eight to ten of these patients and severe disease in one. Post-vaccine blood samples were collected a median of about 72 days after the second vaccine dose, ranging from about 13 to 241 days. Control cultures received a CEFX viral epitope pool as the positive control, an HIV-1 Nef peptide pool as the negative control, or no peptide. The convalescent cohort comprised six males and four females, including two Hispanic individuals, seven Caucasians, two Asians and one multiracial person. Post-COVID blood samples from convalescent patients were collected a median of roughly 100 days after diagnosis, with a range of about 30 to 170 days. Two doses of either the Pfizer-BioNTech BNT162b2 vaccine (n=8) or the Moderna mRNA-1273 vaccine (n=2) were administered to participants. The spike-specific CD4+ TCR repertoire was compared before and after mRNA vaccination in over nine COVID-19 convalescent patients and several infection-naive healthy vaccine recipients. The cultures were stimulated with overlapping spike peptide pools from SARS-CoV-2 and from the common cold coronaviruses HCoV-NL63, HCoV-OC43 and HCoV-229E.

Reading from cysteine to phenylalanine, the CDR3 counts 15 amino acids. The entry retains the CDR3 DNA only, 45 bases that are in frame from base 1. CDR1 and CDR2 are drawn from the germline V gene (reference sequence): DFQATT, SNEGSKA. Trimming removed 6 bases from V and 4 bases from J; the gene matches leave 9 bases unexplained. On the study overall, not on this receptor specifically: Only a relatively small number of convalescent patients were included in the study, and early timepoints following natural infection were not analyzed. An increase in the median number of SARS-CoV-2-reactive clonotypes from 21 after infection to approximately 41 after vaccination was observed, but the change was not found to be significant. In convalescent patients, a median roughly 88% of post-vaccine SARS-CoV-2-reactive clones were detected only after vaccination, suggesting vaccine-specific priming. Of the vaccine-specific clones found in convalescent patients, nearly all (304 of 307) were mono-reactive for SARS-CoV-2 spike instead of being cross-reactive with common cold coronaviruses.

As regards this clonotype: It has no known antigen specificity. Per-nucleotide qualities are absent, and no much larger clonotype sits a single base away.

The label giving this sample's treatment or condition can be read as: approximately 9-day PBMC culture with coronavirus spike peptide pools or control peptides (ViraFEST assay). To expand antigen-specific T cells with peptide pools and then pick out the expanded clonotypes through TCR sequencing, the study relied on the ViraFEST assay. Positive SARS-CoV-2 PCR tests in the convalescent patients dated from March to December 2020, before Alpha, Beta and Delta variants emerged in the United States. PBMCs were cultured at approximately 2 million per well in IMDM supplemented with approximately 5% human AB serum and about 9.6 IU/ml IL-2, with approximately 9.5 ug/ml peptide pools added. On days 3 and 7, half of the culture medium was replaced with fresh IL-2-containing medium. After 9 to 10 days of culture, CD4+ T cells were isolated by negative selection using the EasySep CD4+ T cell isolation kit. PBMCs were separated from whole blood using Ficoll-Paque Plus gradient centrifugation and then either used fresh or cryopreserved at -140C. Culture conditions were generally each tested in triplicate wells.

Preparation of the library involved PCR. TCR sequencing of DNA from cultured CD4+ T cells used the Oncomine TCR Beta short-read assay at the Johns Hopkins FTIC core. The QIAamp micro DNA kit was used to extract genomic DNA from the cultured CD4+ T cells. Oncomine TCR Beta libraries from cultured CD4+ T cells were pooled using unique dual indexes and sequenced on an Illumina iSeq 100. Per the source publication's procedure: Non-productive sequences were filtered out, and CDR3s that did not start with C, did not end with F or W, or were shorter than 7 amino acids were discarded. The MANAFEST web application was used to identify antigen-specific clonotypes by comparing peptide-stimulated wells against reference wells and other culture wells. To be called positive, a clone needed an FDR below 0.05, an odds ratio above 5, and a productive frequency above 0.1% in at least two of three replicate wells. Clonotypes that were significantly expanded in both SARS-CoV-2 spike wells and at least one common cold coronavirus spike condition were defined as cross-reactive. Levenshtein distances (stringdist) and unrooted phylogenetic trees (ape) in R version 3.6.1 were used to assess CDR3 homology. TCRdb reworked the public reads: Q25 trimming with fastp, MiXCR clone assembly, productive beta chains retained. Each entry is one CDR3 protein sequence, shown with its most common DNA and genes. The V and J calls here are based on TCRdb, not the publication. Recorded for this sample are some 13,000 distinct CDR3 sequences; under 75% of them occurred a single time. The ten top clones hold 15% to 20% of the sample.

The source material was CD4+ T cells from blood, cultured in vitro. The sequence was obtained from a human donor who had recovered from COVID-19. The sequence links TRBV20-1 to TRBJ2-2; 9 central nucleotides agree with TRBD2. CDR3 region: CSAQWALAGTGELFF. The DNA is as follows: TGCAGTGCCCAGTGGGCACTAGCGGGCACCGGGGAGCTGTTTTTT.